A selection of T cell receptor beta chains follows, all from one sample in a study of blood T cell repertoires in COVID-19. Data came from immunoSEQ multiplex PCR; TCRdb stores just in-frame clones and leaves some out. The sample yields 15,000 to 20,000 clones, approximately 86% seen once. Sequencing was carried out using peripheral blood. These receptors were taken from a man aged 65 to 79 with acute or convalescent COVID-19. The CDR3 runs from the conserved cysteine through the conserved F or W. Each record gives: V gene, J gene, clone size, D gene, CDR3 protein, CDR3 DNA. The D gene is left open where the match is weak. Part of the rows lack a size; the others show once, few, many or a class for expanded clones.

TRBV6-2/TRBV6-3	TRBJ2-7	-	TRBD2	CASSYPASGGSYEQYF	TGTGCCAGCAGTTACCCGGCAAGCGGGGGCTCTTACGAGCAGTACTTC
TRBV29-1	TRBJ1-1	-	-	CSVENGRELTEAFF	TGCAGCGTTGAGAACGGTCGAGAACTCACTGAAGCTTTCTTT
TRBV25-1	TRBJ1-1	once	-	CASSGPTGAFF	TGTGCCAGCAGTGGTCCGACGGGGGCTTTCTTT
TRBV5-4	TRBJ2-6	-	-	CASSLAFGSGANVLTF	TGTGCCAGCAGCTTGGCCTTCGGCTCTGGGGCCAACGTCCTGACTTTC
TRBV28	TRBJ1-2	-	-	CASKEYYGYTF	TGTGCCAGCAAAGAGTACTATGGCTACACCTTC
TRBV5-1	TRBJ2-7	-	TRBD1	CASTPGTGYSYEQYF	TGCGCCAGCACCCCAGGGACAGGGTATTCCTACGAGCAGTACTTC
TRBV4-1	TRBJ1-5	-	TRBD1	CASIKKGGQGNQPQHF	TGCGCCAGCATCAAAAAGGGGGGACAGGGGAATCAGCCCCAGCATTTT
TRBV7-9	TRBJ1-6	once	TRBD1	CASSAGTGSYDSPLHF	TGTGCCAGCAGCGCGGGGACAGGGAGTTACGATTCACCCCTCCACTTT
TRBV19	TRBJ1-3	-	-	CASSPYAVEPGNTIYF	TGTGCCAGTAGTCCCTACGCGGTGGAACCTGGAAACACCATATATTTT
TRBV18	TRBJ1-1	-	TRBD1	CASSPGTAGNTEAFF	TGTGCCAGCTCACCCGGGACAGCCGGCAACACTGAAGCTTTCTTT
TRBV11-3	TRBJ2-1	few	TRBD2	CASSLDPLAGGNEQFF	TGTGCCAGCAGCTTAGACCCGCTAGCGGGAGGCAATGAGCAGTTCTTC
TRBV12-3/TRBV12-4	TRBJ1-1	-	-	CASSVQVNTEAFF	TGTGCCAGCAGTGTCCAGGTGAACACTGAAGCTTTCTTT
TRBV6-5	TRBJ1-4	-	TRBD1	CASRLTGTGNEKLFF	TGTGCCAGCAGGTTAACCGGGACAGGGAACGAAAAACTGTTTTTT
TRBV5-6	TRBJ1-4	-	-	CASSGVSQGEKLFF	TGTGCCAGCAGCGGGGTCAGCCAGGGTGAAAAACTGTTTTTT
TRBV6-2/TRBV6-3	TRBJ2-1	-	TRBD2	CASSYLAGESYNEQFF	TGTGCCAGCAGTTACCTAGCGGGAGAGTCCTACAATGAGCAGTTCTTC
TRBV7-6	TRBJ2-5	-	-	CASSLEVALQETQYF	TGTGCCAGCAGCTTAGAGGTAGCGCTCCAAGAGACCCAGTACTTC
TRBV28	TRBJ2-1	-	TRBD1	CASSSGQGRVDEQFF	TGTGCCAGCAGTTCGGGACAGGGTCGTGTGGATGAGCAGTTCTTC
TRBV9	TRBJ1-3	-	TRBD1	CASSVEGQGRSGNTIYF	TGTGCCAGCAGCGTAGAGGGACAGGGACGCTCTGGAAACACCATATATTTT
TRBV4-3	TRBJ2-5	-	TRBD2	CASSQGTSGRAEETQYF	TGCGCCAGCAGCCAAGGCACTAGCGGGAGGGCCGAGGAGACCCAGTACTTC
TRBV19	TRBJ2-2	few	-	CASSTRTGYTGELFF	TGTGCCAGTAGTACGCGGACGGGATATACCGGGGAGCTGTTTTTT
TRBV5-1	TRBJ2-3	-	-	CASSANGDTQYF	TGCGCCAGCAGCGCGAACGGAGATACGCAGTATTTT
TRBV7-6	TRBJ1-3	-	TRBD1	CASSLEQGASGNTIYF	TGTGCCAGCAGCTTAGAACAGGGGGCTTCTGGAAACACCATATATTTT
TRBV5-6	TRBJ2-7	once	-	CASSSTYEQYF	TGTGCCAGCAGCTCCACCTACGAGCAGTACTTC
TRBV4-1	TRBJ1-1	-	TRBD1	CASRQTGANTEAFF	TGCGCCAGCAGGCAGACAGGGGCAAACACTGAAGCTTTCTTT
TRBV11-2	TRBJ1-3	-	-	CASSLVRFSGNTIYF	TGTGCCAGCAGCTTAGTTCGGTTCTCTGGAAACACCATATATTTT
TRBV6-5	TRBJ1-1	-	TRBD1	CASHRDRGTEAFF	TGTGCCAGTCACCGGGACAGGGGCACTGAAGCTTTCTTT
TRBV7-9	TRBJ1-2	-	TRBD1	CASSFGDRANYGYTF	TGTGCCAGCAGCTTTGGTGACAGGGCTAACTATGGCTACACCTTC
TRBV7-2	TRBJ2-1	-	-	CATQRGSGNEQFF	TGTGCCACCCAGAGGGGTAGCGGCAATGAGCAGTTCTTC
TRBV28	TRBJ2-7	once	TRBD1	CASSFFGTGGLSASEQYF	TGTGCCAGCAGTTTCTTTGGGACAGGGGGTCTTTCGGCAAGCGAGCAGTACTTC
TRBV27	TRBJ2-3	-	TRBD2	CASSSWGGPRDTQYF	TGTGCCAGCAGTTCTTGGGGAGGGCCACGGGATACGCAGTATTTT
TRBV7-2	TRBJ1-2	-	-	CASSLASAGYYGYTF	TGTGCCAGCAGCTTAGCGTCGGCAGGGTACTATGGCTACACCTTC
TRBV7-3	TRBJ2-1	-	-	CASSLSGGNEQFF	TGTGCCAGCAGCTTATCTGGCGGTAATGAGCAGTTCTTC
TRBV28	TRBJ1-5	-	-	CASSGGVGNQPQHF	TGTGCCAGCAGCGGAGGGGTGGGCAATCAGCCCCAGCATTTT
TRBV7-6	TRBJ2-7	-	-	CASSSTYEQYF	TGTGCCAGCAGCTCTACCTACGAGCAGTACTTC
TRBV11-2	TRBJ2-1	-	TRBD2	CASSLRASGSYEQFF	TGTGCCAGCAGCTTACGGGCTAGCGGGAGTTATGAGCAGTTCTTC
TRBV6-5	TRBJ1-5	few	-	CASSYSGGDNQPQHF	TGTGCCAGCAGTTACTCGGGGGGGGATAATCAGCCCCAGCATTTT
TRBV11-2	TRBJ2-7	-	-	CASSRTEEPYEQYF	TGTGCCAGCAGCCGGACAGAAGAGCCCTACGAGCAGTACTTC
TRBV29-1	TRBJ2-5	few	TRBD2	CSVSSGQETQYF	TGCAGCGTTTCTAGCGGCCAAGAGACCCAGTACTTC
TRBV4-3	TRBJ2-3	-	TRBD2	CASSQDGASGITDTQYF	TGCGCCAGCAGCCAAGATGGGGCTAGCGGGATCACAGATACGCAGTATTTT
TRBV5-6	TRBJ1-1	-	-	CASSLFQGTEAFF	TGTGCCAGCAGCTTATTCCAGGGTACTGAAGCTTTCTTT
TRBV18	TRBJ1-2	few	-	CASSPQGQLYGYTF	TGTGCCAGCTCCCCTCAGGGACAACTCTATGGCTACACCTTC
TRBV5-8	TRBJ2-1	-	TRBD1	CASSLPGDRGYNEQFF	TGTGCCAGCAGCTTGCCGGGGGACAGGGGCTACAATGAGCAGTTCTTC
TRBV19	TRBJ1-5	-	-	CASSSSRNQPQHF	TGTGCCAGTAGCAGTTCTAGAAATCAGCCCCAGCATTTT
TRBV2	TRBJ2-7	-	TRBD2	CASSDTSGNPYEQYF	TGTGCCAGCAGTGATACTAGCGGGAACCCCTACGAGCAGTACTTC
TRBV7-2	TRBJ2-1	-	-	CASSLGLTQGEQFF	TGTGCCAGCAGCTTAGGACTTACGCAGGGTGAGCAGTTCTTC
TRBV25-1	TRBJ2-3	-	TRBD2	CASSRVAGGPPDTQYF	TGTGCCAGCAGTCGGGTAGCGGGAGGGCCGCCGGATACGCAGTATTTT
TRBV11-2	TRBJ1-6	-	-	CASSPTWGPDSPLHF	TGTGCCAGCAGCCCGACGTGGGGGCCTGATTCACCCCTCCACTTT
TRBV5-6	TRBJ2-7	-	TRBD1	CASSLVDRGEFNEQYF	TGTGCCAGCAGCTTGGTGGACAGGGGGGAGTTCAACGAGCAGTACTTC
TRBV6-5	TRBJ2-7	-	TRBD2	CASSPYSGGAYEQYF	TGTGCCAGCAGTCCGTATAGCGGGGGTGCCTACGAGCAGTACTTC
TRBV7-9	TRBJ2-7	once	-	CASSLVDTGRGEQYF	TGTGCCAGCAGCTTAGTAGATACAGGGCGCGGCGAGCAGTACTTC
TRBV11-2	TRBJ2-5	-	TRBD2	CASSKGTSGRFQETQYF	TGTGCCAGCAGCAAAGGGACTAGCGGGAGGTTCCAAGAGACCCAGTACTTC
TRBV6-6	TRBJ2-7	-	TRBD2	CASSYLPSGSSYEQYF	TGTGCCAGCAGTTACCTGCCTAGCGGGAGCTCCTACGAGCAGTACTTC
TRBV7-2	TRBJ2-7	once	TRBD1	CASSLIFTSGQSPYEQYF	TGTGCCAGCAGCTTAATATTTACCTCGGGACAGAGCCCCTACGAGCAGTACTTC
TRBV10-3	TRBJ2-3	-	-	CAIRNLGGWFDSDTQYF	TGTGCCATCAGAAACCTAGGGGGATGGTTCGATTCAGATACGCAGTATTTT
TRBV19	TRBJ1-1	-	-	CASSIGDNTEAFF	TGTGCCAGTAGTATCGGGGATAACACTGAAGCTTTCTTT
TRBV28	TRBJ1-3	-	-	CASSLWGGGSGNTIYF	TGTGCCAGCAGTTTGTGGGGAGGAGGGTCTGGAAACACCATATATTTT
TRBV27	TRBJ1-2	-	TRBD1	CASRTGPYGYTF	TGTGCCAGCAGGACAGGGCCATATGGCTACACCTTC
TRBV27	TRBJ1-5	medium-sized	-	CASSLTESNQPQHF	TGTGCCAGCAGTTTAACGGAGAGCAATCAGCCCCAGCATTTT
TRBV19	TRBJ1-2	-	-	CASTPNAVFNGYTF	TGTGCCAGTACCCCTAATGCGGTCTTTAATGGCTACACCTTC